The 5 T cell receptor beta chains given below trace back to one sample, sequenced in a study of blood T cell repertoires in COVID-19. Repertoires were generated with immunoSEQ multiplex PCR, while TCRdb's copy carries only in-frame clones and drops some. The sample consists of about 480,000 clones, about 91% of them appearing once. Sequenced material: peripheral blood. The receptors derive from a young man with COVID-19, enrolled during active disease.

This chain links TRBV7-9 with TRBJ2-5; 8 bases agree with TRBD2. V shed 6 bases, J shed 4 bases, and the junction held 7 bases outside the gene matches. This CDR3 has 14 residues. Germline CDR1 and CDR2: SEHNR and FQNEAQ (reference sequence). CDR3 amino acids: CASSHFSGGETQYF. The CDR3 DNA sequence: TGTGCCAGCAGTCACTTCAGCGGGGGAGAGACCCAGTACTTC.

The rearrangement uses TRBV3-1 (or the pseudogene TRBV3-2) and TRBJ1-5; weak D call: TRBD1 (5 bases). Trimming left V 0 bases short and J 9 bases short, with 6 bases between. Germline values: CDR1 LGHDT, CDR2 YNNKEL (reference sequence). The CDR3 contains 12 residues. The CDR3 sequence: CASSQETGPQHF. The CDR3 DNA reads as TGTGCCAGCAGCCAAGAAACAGGGCCCCAGCATTTT.

V usage is TRBV4-2 and J usage is TRBJ2-7; 14 nucleotides match TRBD2. This CDR3 is built from 16 residues. V gave up 0 bases and J gave up 6 bases; unmatched junction bases: 4. Germline CDR1 reads LGHNA; CDR2 reads YNFKEQ. Written as DNA, the CDR3 is TGTGCCAGCAGCCAAGAGACTAGCGGGGGGGCGGGCGAGCAGTACTTC. It translates to CASSQETSGGAGEQYF.

The chain carries TRBV9 and TRBJ2-1; the D is unclear. The V gene's germline CDR1 is SGDLS and CDR2 YYNGEE. CDR3 length equals 12 residues. V was cut by 0 bases and J by 15 bases, with 13 bases left in between. For the CDR3, the DNA is TGTGCCAGCAGCGTAGGTGGGCGAGACCCGTTCTTC. Translating it yields CASSVGGRDPFF.

The chain couples TRBV24-1 to TRBJ2-1; 7 bases map to TRBD1. Germline V gives CDR1 KGHDR, CDR2 SFDVKD. The V and J ends lost 2 bases and 5 bases, in that order; junction bases with no gene match: 5. The CDR3 spans 15 residues. The chain's CDR3 is CATSDSGQKDNEQFF. For the CDR3, the DNA is TGTGCCACCAGTGATTCGGGACAGAAAGACAATGAGCAGTTCTTC.